The sequence of this T cell receptor (beta chain) was determined in a study of blood T cell repertoires in COVID-19. Study background: Sites in the United States, Italy and Spain provided acute and convalescent COVID-19 samples. In each case, the material was cDNA or gDNA derived from T cells, B-cell-depleted T cells, or PBMCs.

Participants' reported clinical history set cohort assignment. J gave up 4 bases and V 8 bases, and 9 bases lay outside the gene matches. Germline CDR1 reads KGHSH; CDR2 reads LQKENI. CDR3 length equals 16 residues. Using immunoSEQ multiplex PCR, the repertoire was profiled, and TCRdb retains in-frame clones only, with some absent. Among roughly 200,000 clones listed, roughly 89% were seen once. The sample was PBMCs or T cells enriched from blood (not recorded which). The chain uses TRBV18 and TRBJ1-6; 9 bases match TRBD1. This sequence was found in a woman aged 40 to 49 with acute COVID-19. Written as DNA, the CDR3 is TGTGCCAGCCGGGACCCCGGGACAGGGTATAATTCACCCCTCCACTTT. It codes for CASRDPGTGYNSPLHF.